The 15 T cell receptor beta chains below all came from one sample that was sequenced in a study of T cells in Graves' hyperthyroidism and ophthalmopathy. Amplified regions were TCR beta CDR3 sequences from RNA transcripts. Primed by the HTBI set, a first-round RT-PCR was run on the TCR CDR3. One entry per CDR3 protein results from TCRdb running MiXCR on the multiplex PCR reads. The repertoire includes 500,000 to 650,000 distinct CDR3 sequences, 35% to 50% of them detected once, and roughly 45% sits in the top ten. What was sequenced was peripheral blood or thyroid tissue (not recorded which). The receptor source for this set is an adult woman with Graves' disease, either hyperthyroidism or ophthalmopathy (not recorded which).

This clonotype was seen at least ten times. J is TRBJ1-4 and V is TRBV2; D possibly corresponds to TRBD1 (5 bases). Trimming shortened V by 4 bases and J by 5 bases, and 14 bases separated the two germline ends. CDR1 is SNHLY, CDR2 FYNNEI, per germline. This CDR3 is 15 amino acids long. CDR3 in amino acids: CASSVRPGPNEKLFF. The CDR3 DNA is TGTGCCAGCAGTGTTCGTCCAGGGCCAAATGAAAAACTGTTTTTT.

This clonotype has just one count. The rearrangement links TRBV2 to TRBJ1-5; TRBD1 matches 8 bases. Per germline, CDR1 SNHLY and CDR2 FYNNEI. V was pared by 2 bases and J by 13 bases, with 7 bases of the junction left unmatched. CDR3 length: 13 amino acids. CDR3 coding DNA: TGTGCCAGCAGTGAAACCGACAGGGGTTCTCAGCATTTT. Translated, it gives CASSETDRGSQHF.

The chain joins TRBV9 to TRBJ1-6; no clear D gene. From germline, CDR1 is SGDLS and CDR2 YYNGEE. The V and J ends lost 3 bases and 6 bases respectively, with 13 bases between them. CDR3 length: 15 residues. The CDR3 region is CASSDYGGGNSPLHF. In DNA form, the CDR3 reads TGTGCCAGCAGCGATTATGGTGGCGGTAATTCACCCCTCCACTTT.

This clonotype was seen repeatedly, ten times or more. This chain connects TRBV5-1 to TRBJ2-2; 10 nucleotides agree with TRBD2. V lost 0 bases and J lost 13; bases outside the gene matches: 6. This CDR3 has 14 amino acids. CDR1 SGHRS and CDR2 YFSETQ come from the germline V gene. This CDR3 reads CASSLELAGDRLFF. CDR3 nucleotide sequence: TGCGCCAGCAGCTTGGAGCTAGCGGGAGATCGGCTGTTTTTT.

This clonotype was seen once. This chain joins TRBV7-9 and TRBJ2-7, with D unclear. The CDR3 sequence is 15 residues long. Germline values: CDR1 SEHNR, CDR2 FQNEAQ (reference sequence). Between the trimmed V and J ends, which lost 5 bases and 12 bases, there was a span of 26 bases. DNA for the CDR3: TGTGCCAGCAGCGGACCCCTAAACTATGGCTACGGTGTGTACTTC. Its translation: CASSGPLNYGYGVYF.

This clonotype occurred a few times. The CDR3 sequence is CASSQDSQTWLPYEQYF. CDR3 nucleotide sequence: TGCGCCAGCAGCCAAGATTCACAGACCTGGCTCCCCTACGAGCAGTACTTC. This chain joins TRBV4-1 and TRBJ2-7; D is undetermined. Trimming took off 0 bases at V and 2 bases at J, with 17 bases between the two ends. The CDR3 length is 17 residues. Germline values: CDR1 MGHRA, CDR2 YSYEKL.

The chain combines TRBV7-8 with TRBJ2-5; no clear D gene. Germline V gene data show CDR1 as SGHVS and CDR2 as FQNEAQ. The CDR3 is 14 residues long. With 1 base removed from V and 0 bases from J, the gap between germline ends came to 6 bases. In nucleotides, the CDR3 is TGTGCCAGCAGCTTAGGTTCGAACCAAGAGACCCAGTACTTC. Its translation: CASSLGSNQETQYF.

In regard to this clonotype: Because it lacks the conserved phenylalanine or tryptophan at the end, this CDR3 is likely a read error. The chain is built from TRBV7-8 and TRBJ2-7, with TRBD2 identical over 8 bases. Germline CDR1 reads SGHVS; CDR2 reads FQNEAQ. V lost 5 bases, J lost 6 bases, and 18 bases stayed unmatched. There are 17 residues in the CDR3. CDR3 DNA: TGTGCCAGCAGCAACTCTAAAGGACTAGCCCTTTTTCGCGAGCAGTACCTC. This gives the protein CASSNSKGLALFREQYL.

The chain couples TRBV19 to TRBJ2-2; TRBD1 is a possible D gene (6 bases). There are 17 residues in the CDR3. CDR1 and CDR2 from the germline V gene are LNHDA and SQIVND (reference sequence). Trimming shortened V by 0 bases and J by 7 bases, and 18 bases separated the two germline ends. Here the CDR3 reads CASSIDSGRTVGGELFF. The CDR3 DNA reads as TGTGCCAGTAGTATAGATTCCGGACGGACAGTCGGCGGGGAGCTGTTTTTT.

This clonotype was seen repeatedly, ten times or more. The chain couples TRBV7-2 to TRBJ2-5; no reliable D call. V was clipped by 2 bases and J by 5 bases, with 3 bases between them. The CDR3 has 11 amino acids. In germline, CDR1 is SGHTA, CDR2 FQGNSA. CDR3 sequence reads: CASSLSETQYF. CDR3 nucleotides: TGTGCCAGCAGCTTAAGTGAGACCCAGTACTTC.

There are many counts of this clonotype. V and J are TRBV5-1 and TRBJ2-7; 9 bases are a match to TRBD1. The CDR3 is made up of 16 amino acids. V dropped 0 bases and J dropped 3; count of bases not matched to a gene: 7. Germline V gives CDR1 SGHRS, CDR2 YFSETQ. Here the CDR3 reads CASSLEGLGQGYEQYF. The CDR3 DNA is TGCGCCAGCAGCTTGGAAGGGCTGGGACAGGGCTACGAGCAGTACTTC.

This clonotype appeared many times. Here the CDR3 reads CASSSGTLNYEQYF. The CDR3 nucleotides read TGTGCCAGCAGCTCCGGGACACTGAACTACGAGCAGTACTTC. This chain connects TRBV7-2 to TRBJ2-7, with TRBD1 as a possible D gene (6 bases). The CDR3 is made up of 14 amino acids. Germline CDR1 SGHTA, CDR2 FQGNSA. Trimming removed 4 bases from V and 3 bases from J, with 13 bases in between. Using reference TRBV7-2 and TRBJ2-7 for the parts outside the CDR3, the full variable domain is GAGVSQSPSNKVTEKGKDVELRCDPISGHTALYWYRQSLGQGLEFLIYFQGNSAPDKSGLPSDRFSAERTGGSVSTLTIQRTQQEDSAVYLCASSSGTLNYEQYFGPGTRLTVT.

V gene TRBV29-1 combines with J gene TRBJ2-7; TRBD2 might be the D (5 bases). Germline V gene data show CDR1 as SQVTM and CDR2 as ANQGSEA. Deletions cut 4 bases from V and 2 bases from J, with 15 bases between. The length of the CDR3 is 14 residues. In DNA, the CDR3 is TGCAGCGTTGGCGGGCTAGGACGGACCTACGAGCAGTACTTC. Protein sequence: CSVGGLGRTYEQYF.

This clonotype was detected many times. The chain links TRBV10-3 to TRBJ1-1; D is undetermined. V was cut by 10 bases and J by 3 bases, with 15 bases left in between. CDR3 length: 13 amino acids. Germline V gene lookup returns CDR1 ENHRY and CDR2 SYGVKD. CDR3 nucleotides: TGTGCCACGACCCGGACGGCCGACACTGAAGCTTTCTTT. Protein sequence: CATTRTADTEAFF.

The V and J genes are TRBV15 and TRBJ2-7; 13 nucleotides align to TRBD2. Germline CDR1 reads LNHNV; CDR2 reads YYDKDF (reference sequence). The CDR3 is made up of 12 amino acids. Unmatched junction bases numbered 5, after V lost 11 bases and J lost 7 bases. The CDR3 region has the DNA TGTGCCGCCGAGGGACTAGCGGGAGAGCAGTACTTC. Translation gives CAAEGLAGEQYF.